The next 2 T cell receptor beta chains were all read from a single sample in a study of OX40 agonist ivuxolimab in advanced cancers. Profiling relied on immunoSEQ multiplex PCR, and the TCRdb table lists in-frame clones only, not all of them. Of 150,000 to 180,000 clones listed, 94% were seen once; the top ten hold 0.31%. The specimen comprised CD4+ or CD8+ T cells sorted from blood, sampled in a trial of the OX40 agonist ivuxolimab. These receptors were obtained from an adult with an advanced solid tumor such as melanoma, head and neck, liver or kidney cancer.

The V gene is TRBV19, the J gene TRBJ1-5, with TRBD1 as a possible D gene (6 bases). The CDR3 runs 17 residues. CDR1 LNHDA and CDR2 SQIVND come from the germline V gene (reference sequence). The V end was cut by 2 bases, the J end by 4 bases, with 18 bases between. The CDR3 is CASSIFPQGVANQPQHF. CDR3 DNA sequence: TGTGCCAGTAGTATATTCCCACAGGGAGTAGCAAATCAGCCCCAGCATTTT.

The gene calls are TRBV9 and TRBJ1-6; no firm D call. The germline V and J ends were trimmed by 3 bases and 14 bases, with 30 bases remaining between them. Germline-derived CDR1 and CDR2 are SGDLS and YYNGEE. The CDR3 length is 18 residues. As DNA, the CDR3 is TGTGCCAGCAGCGCACTACCGGGAACAGCCACCCTTCCTTCGGCCCTCCACTTT. This translates into CASSALPGTATLPSALHF.